The source of this TCR beta chain is a study of shared clonotypes between healthy human individuals. Study-level results: The naive CD4 repertoires of a few donors were compared, and around 5.1% of clonotypes were shared.

Germline CDR1 reads SGHTA; CDR2 reads FQGNSA. The CDR3 totals 16 residues. V lost 0 bases to trimming and J lost 1 base, with 11 bases between them. Approximately 30,000 T cell genomes (around 200 ng DNA) went into each sorted-subset replicate. Original analysis: ImmunoSEQ supplied junction-only sequences lacking quality scores, so filtering was different. Sequencing used immunoSEQ multiplex PCR; TCRdb keeps in-frame clones, though not all of them. V, J and clone size are those of that table, while D and trimming were read from the DNA. Among approximately 530,000 clones listed, approximately 95% were seen once. Subsets obtained from CD4+ cells comprised CD45RA+ naive and CD45RA-negative memory cells. Concerning this clone: Its antigen is as yet unknown.

The V gene is TRBV7-2, the J gene TRBJ2-3, with a tentative D call TRBD1 (8 bases). Sequenced material: naive CD4+ T cells sorted from blood. The subset: CD45RA+ positively selected. This clonotype was sampled from a woman between 25 and 40 years old in good health. The CDR3 bases are TGTGCCAGCAGCTTAGCAGCGGGACAGGGCACAGATACGCAGTATTTT. Protein sequence: CASSLAAGQGTDTQYF.